This T cell receptor (beta chain) is from a study of T-cell memory formation after mild COVID-19. Study in general: For the most part, TCR clusters were specific to one donor.

Amplification by 5'RACE using constant-segment primers produced TCR alpha and TCR beta cDNA libraries that carried sample barcodes and UMIs. TCRdb recomputed calls from the 5' RACE reads with MiXCR, one row per CDR3 protein. The sample records 120,000 to 150,000 distinct CDR3 sequences, more than 13% being singletons. Findings of the study overall: SARS-CoV-2 specificity of second-wave clones peaking day 37 was unconfirmed. The study found balanced CD4/CD8 in clones contracting day 15 to 85 and a CD4+ lean in later expanders.

Remarks on this clonotype: Antigen unknown.

CDR3 length: 15 amino acids. The germline V and J ends were trimmed by 2 bases and 3 bases, with 13 bases remaining between them. Germline-derived CDR1 and CDR2 are SSHAT and FNYEAQ (reference sequence). Input material: PBMCs or a T cell subset sorted from them (not recorded which). V gene TRBV7-7 combines with J gene TRBJ2-5; weak D call: TRBD1 (6 bases). The TCR was taken from an adult woman who had mild COVID-19 (a few samples of this study predate the infection). Cell type and time point are not known. The CDR3 is CASSLYQGREETQYF. The CDR3 DNA is TGTGCCAGCAGCTTATATCAGGGGAGAGAAGAGACCCAGTACTTC. Together with reference TRBV7-7 and TRBJ2-5, the CDR3 gives the full variable domain: GAGVSQSPRYKVTKRGQDVTLRCDPISSHATLYWYQQALGQGPEFLTYFNYEAQPDKSGLPSDRFSAERPEGSISTLTIQRTEQRDSAMYRCASSLYQGREETQYFGPGTRLLVL.